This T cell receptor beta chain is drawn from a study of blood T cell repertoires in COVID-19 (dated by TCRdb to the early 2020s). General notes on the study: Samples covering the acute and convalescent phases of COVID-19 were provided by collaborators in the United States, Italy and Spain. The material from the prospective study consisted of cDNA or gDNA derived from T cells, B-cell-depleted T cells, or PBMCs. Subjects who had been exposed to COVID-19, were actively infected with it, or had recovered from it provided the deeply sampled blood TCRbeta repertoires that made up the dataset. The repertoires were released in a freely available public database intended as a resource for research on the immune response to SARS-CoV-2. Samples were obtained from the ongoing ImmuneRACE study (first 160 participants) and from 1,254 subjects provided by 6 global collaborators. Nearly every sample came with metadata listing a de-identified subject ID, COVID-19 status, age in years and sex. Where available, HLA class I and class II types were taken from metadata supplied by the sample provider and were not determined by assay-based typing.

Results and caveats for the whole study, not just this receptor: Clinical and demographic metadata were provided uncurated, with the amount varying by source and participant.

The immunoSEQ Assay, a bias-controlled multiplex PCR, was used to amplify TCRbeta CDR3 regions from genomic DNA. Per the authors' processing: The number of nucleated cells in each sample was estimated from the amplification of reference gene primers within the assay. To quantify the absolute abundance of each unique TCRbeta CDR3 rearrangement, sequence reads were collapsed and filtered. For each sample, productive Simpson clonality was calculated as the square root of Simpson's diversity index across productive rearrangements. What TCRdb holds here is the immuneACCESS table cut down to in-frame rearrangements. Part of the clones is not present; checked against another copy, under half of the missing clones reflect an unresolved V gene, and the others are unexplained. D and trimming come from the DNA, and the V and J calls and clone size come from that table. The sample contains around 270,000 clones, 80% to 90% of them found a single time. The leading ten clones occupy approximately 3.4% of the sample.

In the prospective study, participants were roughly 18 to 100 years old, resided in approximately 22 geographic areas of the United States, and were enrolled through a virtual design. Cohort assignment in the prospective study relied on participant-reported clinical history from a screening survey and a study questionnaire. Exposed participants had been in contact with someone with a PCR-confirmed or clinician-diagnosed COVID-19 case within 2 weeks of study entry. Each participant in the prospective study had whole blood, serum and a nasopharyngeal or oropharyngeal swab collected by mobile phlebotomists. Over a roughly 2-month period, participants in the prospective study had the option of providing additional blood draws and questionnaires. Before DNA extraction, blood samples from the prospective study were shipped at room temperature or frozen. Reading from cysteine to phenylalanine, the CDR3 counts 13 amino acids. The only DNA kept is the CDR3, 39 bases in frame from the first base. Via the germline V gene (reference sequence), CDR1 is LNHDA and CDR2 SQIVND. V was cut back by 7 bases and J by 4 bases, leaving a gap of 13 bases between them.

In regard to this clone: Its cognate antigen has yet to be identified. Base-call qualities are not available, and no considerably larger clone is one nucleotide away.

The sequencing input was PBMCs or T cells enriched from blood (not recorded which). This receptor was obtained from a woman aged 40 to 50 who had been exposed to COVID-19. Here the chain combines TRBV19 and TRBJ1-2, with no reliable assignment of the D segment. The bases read TGTGCCAGTATTGAGGGTGGCGGCTATGGCTACACCTTC. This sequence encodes CASIEGGGYGYTF.